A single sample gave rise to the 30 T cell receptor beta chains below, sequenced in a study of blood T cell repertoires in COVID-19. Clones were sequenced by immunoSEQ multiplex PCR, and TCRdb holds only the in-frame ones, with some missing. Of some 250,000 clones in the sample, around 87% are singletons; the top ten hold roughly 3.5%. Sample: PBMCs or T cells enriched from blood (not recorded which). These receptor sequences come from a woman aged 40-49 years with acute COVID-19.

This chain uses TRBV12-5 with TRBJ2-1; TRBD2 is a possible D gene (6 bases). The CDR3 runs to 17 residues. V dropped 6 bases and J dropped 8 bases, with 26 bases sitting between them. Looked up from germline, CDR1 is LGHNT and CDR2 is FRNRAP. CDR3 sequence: CASGMGLASPPGDEQFF. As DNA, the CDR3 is TGTGCTAGTGGAATGGGGCTAGCAAGCCCACCGGGGGATGAGCAGTTCTTC.

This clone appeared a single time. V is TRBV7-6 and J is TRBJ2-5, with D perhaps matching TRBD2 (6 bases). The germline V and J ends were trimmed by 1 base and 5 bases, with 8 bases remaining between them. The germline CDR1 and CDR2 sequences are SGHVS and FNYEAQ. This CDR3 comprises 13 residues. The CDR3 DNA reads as TGTGCCAGCAGCTTAGTCGGGAGCGAGACCCAGTACTTC. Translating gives CASSLVGSETQYF.

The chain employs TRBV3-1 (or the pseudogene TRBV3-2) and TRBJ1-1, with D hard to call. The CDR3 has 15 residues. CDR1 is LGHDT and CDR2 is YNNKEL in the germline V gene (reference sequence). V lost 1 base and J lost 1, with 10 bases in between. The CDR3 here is CASSQGPSTNTEAFF. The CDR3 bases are TGTGCCAGCAGCCAAGGTCCCTCTACGAACACTGAAGCTTTCTTT.

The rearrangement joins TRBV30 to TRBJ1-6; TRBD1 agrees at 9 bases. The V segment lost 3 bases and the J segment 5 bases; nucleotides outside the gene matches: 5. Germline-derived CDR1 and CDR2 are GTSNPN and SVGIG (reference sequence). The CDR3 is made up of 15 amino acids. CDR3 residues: CAWRRTGVDNSPLHF. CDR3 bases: TGTGCCTGGAGAAGGACAGGGGTTGATAATTCACCCCTCCACTTT.

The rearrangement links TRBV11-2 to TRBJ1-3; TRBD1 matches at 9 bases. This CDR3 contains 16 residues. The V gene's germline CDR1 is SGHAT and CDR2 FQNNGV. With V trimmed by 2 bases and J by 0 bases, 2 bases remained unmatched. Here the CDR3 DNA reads TGTGCCAGCAGCTTAACAGGGGGCGTCTCTGGAAACACCATATATTTT. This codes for CASSLTGGVSGNTIYF.

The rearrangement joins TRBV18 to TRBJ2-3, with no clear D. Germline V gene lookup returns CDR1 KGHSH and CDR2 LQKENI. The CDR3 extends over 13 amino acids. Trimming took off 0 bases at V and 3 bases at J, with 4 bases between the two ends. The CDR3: CASSPPMTDTQYF. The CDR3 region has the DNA TGTGCCAGCTCACCACCTATGACAGATACGCAGTATTTT.

The CDR3 loop reads CASSQVGGGELFF. As DNA, the CDR3 is TGTGCCAGCAGCCAAGTCGGCGGCGGGGAGCTGTTTTTT. This chain uses TRBV3-1 (or the pseudogene TRBV3-2) with TRBJ2-2; D remains unclear. Germline CDR1 is LGHDT and CDR2 is YNNKEL (reference sequence). The CDR3 totals 13 residues. V dropped 1 base and J dropped 7 bases, with 7 bases sitting between them.

The CDR3 loop is CASSAEGQLSYNEQFF. The DNA of the CDR3 is TGTGCCAGCAGCGCGGAGGGACAGCTCTCCTACAATGAGCAGTTCTTC. The rearrangement joins TRBV7-2 to TRBJ2-1; maybe TRBD1 (7 bases). Trimming removed 5 bases from V and 0 bases from J, with 14 bases in between. Per the germline V gene, CDR1 is SGHTA and CDR2 is FQGNSA. The CDR3 length is 16 residues. The entire variable domain, with the rest obtained from reference TRBV7-2 and TRBJ2-1, is as follows: GAGVSQSPSNKVTEKGKDVELRCDPISGHTALYWYRQSLGQGLEFLIYFQGNSAPDKSGLPSDRFSAERTGGSVSTLTIQRTQQEDSAVYLCASSAEGQLSYNEQFFGPGTRLTVL.

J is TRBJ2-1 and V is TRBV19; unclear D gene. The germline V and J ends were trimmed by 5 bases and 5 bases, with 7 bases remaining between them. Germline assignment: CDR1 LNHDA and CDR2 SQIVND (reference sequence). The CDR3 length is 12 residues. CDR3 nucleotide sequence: TGTGCCAGTAGTGACTGGAACAATGAGCAGTTCTTC. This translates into CASSDWNNEQFF.

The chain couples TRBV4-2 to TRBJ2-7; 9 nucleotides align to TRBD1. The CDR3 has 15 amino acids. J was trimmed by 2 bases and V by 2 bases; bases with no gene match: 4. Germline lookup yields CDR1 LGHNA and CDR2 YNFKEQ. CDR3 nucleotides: TGTGCCAGCAGCCAAACGGACAGGGGCACCTACGAGCAGTACTTC. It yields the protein CASSQTDRGTYEQYF.

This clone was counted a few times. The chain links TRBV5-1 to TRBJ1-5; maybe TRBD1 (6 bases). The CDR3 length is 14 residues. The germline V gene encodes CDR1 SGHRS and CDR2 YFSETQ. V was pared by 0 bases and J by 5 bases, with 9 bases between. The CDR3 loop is CASSLGPGDQPQHF. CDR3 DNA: TGCGCCAGCAGCTTGGGGCCAGGGGATCAGCCCCAGCATTTT.

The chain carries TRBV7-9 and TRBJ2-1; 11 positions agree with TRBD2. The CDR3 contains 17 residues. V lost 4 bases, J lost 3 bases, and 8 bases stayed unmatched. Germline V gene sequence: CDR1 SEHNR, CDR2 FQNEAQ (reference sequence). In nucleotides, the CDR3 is TGTGCCAGCAGCTCCCGGGGGGGACTAGCGGTCTACAATGAGCAGTTCTTC. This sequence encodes CASSSRGGLAVYNEQFF.

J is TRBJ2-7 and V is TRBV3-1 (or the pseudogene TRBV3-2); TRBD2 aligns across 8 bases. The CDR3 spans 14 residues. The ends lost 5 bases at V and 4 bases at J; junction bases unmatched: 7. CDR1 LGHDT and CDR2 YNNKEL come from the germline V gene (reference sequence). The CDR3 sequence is CASSNPGGRYEQYF. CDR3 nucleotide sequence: TGTGCCAGCAGCAACCCGGGGGGGCGGTACGAGCAGTACTTC.

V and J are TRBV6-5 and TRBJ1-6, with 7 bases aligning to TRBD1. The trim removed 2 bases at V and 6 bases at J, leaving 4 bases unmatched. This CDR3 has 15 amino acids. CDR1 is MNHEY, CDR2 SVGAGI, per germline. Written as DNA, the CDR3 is TGTGCCAGCAGTTACGGGACAGAGATTAATTCACCCCTCCACTTT. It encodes CASSYGTEINSPLHF.

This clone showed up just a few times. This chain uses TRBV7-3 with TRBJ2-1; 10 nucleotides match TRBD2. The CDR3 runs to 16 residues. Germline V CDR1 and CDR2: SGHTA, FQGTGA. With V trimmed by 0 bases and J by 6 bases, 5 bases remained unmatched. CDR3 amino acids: CASSLTGLAGGNEQFF. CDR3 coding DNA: TGTGCCAGCAGCTTAACGGGTTTAGCGGGAGGCAATGAGCAGTTCTTC.

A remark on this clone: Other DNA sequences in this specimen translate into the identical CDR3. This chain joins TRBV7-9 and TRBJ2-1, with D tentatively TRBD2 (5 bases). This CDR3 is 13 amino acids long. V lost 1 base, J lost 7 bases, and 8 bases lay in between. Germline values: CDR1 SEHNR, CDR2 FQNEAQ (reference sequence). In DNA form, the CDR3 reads TGTGCCAGCAGCTTAGGCGGCGGGAATGAGCAGTTCTTC. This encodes CASSLGGGNEQFF.

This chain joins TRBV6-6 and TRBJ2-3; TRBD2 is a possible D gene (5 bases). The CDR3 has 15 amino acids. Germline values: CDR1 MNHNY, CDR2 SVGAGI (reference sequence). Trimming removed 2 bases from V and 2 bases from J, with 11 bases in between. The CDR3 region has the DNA TGTGCCAGCAGTTACCTGGGAGTGGTCACAGATACGCAGTATTTT. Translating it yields CASSYLGVVTDTQYF.

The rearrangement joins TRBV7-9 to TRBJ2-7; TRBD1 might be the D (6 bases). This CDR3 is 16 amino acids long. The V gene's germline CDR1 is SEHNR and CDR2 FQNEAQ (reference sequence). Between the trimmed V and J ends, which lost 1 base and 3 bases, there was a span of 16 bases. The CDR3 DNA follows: TGTGCCAGCAGCTTAGTTTCGGACAGTTCATTCTACGAGCAGTACTTC. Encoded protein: CASSLVSDSSFYEQYF. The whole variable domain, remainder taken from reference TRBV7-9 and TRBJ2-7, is DTGVSQNPRHKITKRGQNVTFRCDPISEHNRLYWYRQTLGQGPEFLTYFQNEAQLEKSRLLSDRFSAERPKGSFSTLEIQRTEQGDSAMYLCASSLVSDSSFYEQYFGPGTRLTVT.

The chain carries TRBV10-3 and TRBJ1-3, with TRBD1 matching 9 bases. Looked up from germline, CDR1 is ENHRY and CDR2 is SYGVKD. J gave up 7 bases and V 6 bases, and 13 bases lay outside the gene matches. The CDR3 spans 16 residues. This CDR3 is CAIRPGTGIGRNTIYF. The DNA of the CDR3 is TGTGCCATCAGACCCGGGACAGGGATCGGAAGGAACACCATATATTTT.

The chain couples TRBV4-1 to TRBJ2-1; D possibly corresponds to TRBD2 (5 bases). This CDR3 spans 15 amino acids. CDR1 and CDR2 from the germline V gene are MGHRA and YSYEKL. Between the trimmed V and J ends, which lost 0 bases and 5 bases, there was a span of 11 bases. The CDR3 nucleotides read TGCGCCAGCAGCCAAGATTGGTCGGGAAACAATGAGCAGTTCTTC. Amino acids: CASSQDWSGNNEQFF.

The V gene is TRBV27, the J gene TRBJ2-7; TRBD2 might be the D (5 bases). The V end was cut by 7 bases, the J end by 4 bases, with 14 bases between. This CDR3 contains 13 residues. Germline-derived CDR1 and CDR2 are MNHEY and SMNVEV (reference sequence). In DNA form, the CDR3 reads TGTGCCAGCACCAAACCCGGGGATTACGAGCAGTACTTC. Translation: CASTKPGDYEQYF.

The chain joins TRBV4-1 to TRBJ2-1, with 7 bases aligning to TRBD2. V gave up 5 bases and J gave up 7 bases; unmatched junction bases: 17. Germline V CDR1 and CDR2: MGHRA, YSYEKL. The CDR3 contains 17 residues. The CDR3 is CASSATVLGEGRNEQFF. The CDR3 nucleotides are TGCGCCAGCAGCGCCACCGTTTTGGGGGAGGGCCGAAATGAGCAGTTCTTC.

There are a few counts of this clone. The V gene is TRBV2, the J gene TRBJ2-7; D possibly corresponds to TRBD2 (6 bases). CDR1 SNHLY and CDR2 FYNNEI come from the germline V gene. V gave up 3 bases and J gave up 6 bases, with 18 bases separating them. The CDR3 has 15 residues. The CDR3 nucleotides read TGTGCCAGCAGTGATTTTTCTAGCGCCCTCGGCGAGCAGTACTTC. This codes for CASSDFSSALGEQYF. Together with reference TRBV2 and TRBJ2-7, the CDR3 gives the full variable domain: EPEVTQTPSHQVTQMGQEVILRCVPISNHLYFYWYRQILGQKVEFLVSFYNNEISEKSEIFDDQFSVERPDGSNFTLKIRSTKLEDSAMYFCASSDFSSALGEQYFGPGTRLTVT.

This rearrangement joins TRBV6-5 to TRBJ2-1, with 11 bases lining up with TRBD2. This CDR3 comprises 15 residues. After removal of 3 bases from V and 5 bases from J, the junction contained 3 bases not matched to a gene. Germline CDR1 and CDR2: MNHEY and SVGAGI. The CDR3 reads CASSYIAGGDNEQFF. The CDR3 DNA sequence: TGTGCCAGCAGTTATATAGCGGGAGGGGACAATGAGCAGTTCTTC.

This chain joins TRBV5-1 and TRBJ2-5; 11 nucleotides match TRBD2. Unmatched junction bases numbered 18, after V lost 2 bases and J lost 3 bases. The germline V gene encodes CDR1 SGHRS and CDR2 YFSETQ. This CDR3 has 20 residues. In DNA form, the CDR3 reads TGCGCCAGCAGCTTACTGTTTAAGCGACTAGCGGGATCGGGGGAAGAGACCCAGTACTTC. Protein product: CASSLLFKRLAGSGEETQYF.

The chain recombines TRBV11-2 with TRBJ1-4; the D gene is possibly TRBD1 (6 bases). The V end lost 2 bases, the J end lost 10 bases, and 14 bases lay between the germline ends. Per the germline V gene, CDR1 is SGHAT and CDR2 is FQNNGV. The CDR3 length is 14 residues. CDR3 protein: CASSLLLRDTKLFF. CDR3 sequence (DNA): TGTGCCAGCAGCTTACTACTCCGGGACACAAAACTGTTTTTT.

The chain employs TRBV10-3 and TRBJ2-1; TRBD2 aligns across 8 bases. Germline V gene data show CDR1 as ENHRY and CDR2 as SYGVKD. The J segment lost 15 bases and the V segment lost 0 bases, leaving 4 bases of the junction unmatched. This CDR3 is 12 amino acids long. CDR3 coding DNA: TGTGCCATCAGTGAGTCCACAGGGACTAGGTTCTTC. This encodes CAISESTGTRFF.

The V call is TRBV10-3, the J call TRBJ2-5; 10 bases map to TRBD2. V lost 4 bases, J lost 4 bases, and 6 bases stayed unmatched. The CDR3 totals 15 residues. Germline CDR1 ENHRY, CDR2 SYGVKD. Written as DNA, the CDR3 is TGTGCCATCAGTGCTAGCGGGAGTTCAGGAGAGACCCAGTACTTC. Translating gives CAISASGSSGETQYF.

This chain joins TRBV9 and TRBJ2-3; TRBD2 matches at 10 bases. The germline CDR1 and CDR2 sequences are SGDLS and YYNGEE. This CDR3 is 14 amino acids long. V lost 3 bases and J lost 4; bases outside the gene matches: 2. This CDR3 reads CASSGSGRSDTQYF. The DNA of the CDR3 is TGTGCCAGCAGCGGTAGCGGGAGGTCAGATACGCAGTATTTT.

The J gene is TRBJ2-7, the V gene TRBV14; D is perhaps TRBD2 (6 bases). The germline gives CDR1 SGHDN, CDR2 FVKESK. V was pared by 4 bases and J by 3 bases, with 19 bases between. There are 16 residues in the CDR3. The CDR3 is CASSRSRTLASYEQYF. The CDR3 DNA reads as TGTGCCAGCAGCCGTAGCAGAACCCTAGCGAGCTACGAGCAGTACTTC.